This T cell receptor (beta chain) was identified in a study of OX40 agonist ivuxolimab in advanced cancers. The data were produced by immunoSEQ multiplex PCR, yet TCRdb's version contains in-frame clones alone and is incomplete. Altogether tens of thousands of clones are present, roughly 80% being singletons, with the ten largest covering 2% to 2.5%. The CDR3 has 14 amino acids. With V trimmed by 4 bases and J by 5 bases, 3 bases remained unmatched. Germline CDR1 MNHEY, CDR2 SMNVEV (reference sequence). This specimen consisted of CD4+ or CD8+ T cells sorted from blood, obtained in a trial of the OX40 agonist ivuxolimab. The J gene is TRBJ1-5, the V gene TRBV27; 9 nucleotides align to TRBD1. The TCR was taken from an adult with an advanced solid tumor such as melanoma, head and neck, liver or kidney cancer. The CDR3 region has the DNA TGTGCCAGCAGTTCCCGGGACAGGGATCAGCCCCAGCATTTT. This encodes CASSSRDRDQPQHF.